Each of the 18 T cell receptor beta chains below was sequenced from the same sample in a study of cytomegalovirus exposure and HLA in healthy donors. With 60 Vbeta and 13 Jbeta primers, the PCR was carried out. Assay used: immunoSEQ multiplex PCR; TCRdb lists only in-frame clones, some missing. This table has roughly 100,000 clones, about three quarters appearing once. The sequencing input was PBMCs. The receptors derive from a man aged 25-45 years in good health and CMV-seropositive.

This clone was detected once. The V gene is TRBV4-1, the J gene TRBJ2-2; 9 positions match TRBD2. Germline assignment: CDR1 MGHRA and CDR2 YSYEKL. This CDR3 is 16 amino acids long. V was pared by 2 bases and J by 6 bases, with 7 bases of the junction left unmatched. The CDR3 region is CASSQNNGLASGELFF. CDR3 DNA: TGCGCCAGCAGCCAAAATAACGGACTAGCGTCCGGGGAGCTGTTTTTT.

This clone was seen only a few times. The chain has TRBV7-8 and TRBJ1-1, with D tentatively TRBD1 (5 bases). CDR3 length: 14 amino acids. Looked up from germline, CDR1 is SGHVS and CDR2 is FQNEAQ. Trimming cost V 5 bases and J 0 bases, with 10 bases left between them. The CDR3 DNA reads TGTGCCAGCAGCGGATCGACAGTGAACACTGAAGCTTTCTTT. Translated: CASSGSTVNTEAFF. Supplemented by reference TRBV7-8 and TRBJ1-1, the full variable domain reads GAGVSQSPRYKVAKRGQDVALRCDPISGHVSLFWYQQALGQGPEFLTYFQNEAQLDKSGLPSDRFFAERPEGSVSTLKIQRTQQEDSAVYLCASSGSTVNTEAFFGQGTRLTVV.

The genes are TRBV5-1 and TRBJ2-3; a weak D match, TRBD1 (5 bases). CDR3 size: 15 residues. Germline V gene sequence: CDR1 SGHRS, CDR2 YFSETQ. Trimming removed 4 bases at V and 4 bases at J, with 16 bases between. CDR3 bases: TGCGCCAGCAGCATCGGCAGGGCCGACGCAGATACGCAGTATTTT. Translating it yields CASSIGRADADTQYF.

This chain joins TRBV18 and TRBJ2-7, with TRBD2 matching 12 bases. Germline V gene data show CDR1 as KGHSH and CDR2 as LQKENI. The CDR3 length is 15 residues. The V gene end was trimmed by 3 bases and the J gene end by 1 base; junction bases not matched to a gene: 1. The CDR3 DNA reads TGTGCCAGCTCACCGGGGACTAGCGGGTCCTACGAGCAGTACGTC. It codes for CASSPGTSGSYEQYV.

This clone was observed a single time. The CDR3 here is CASSLRPDRVGNEQFF. The CDR3 coding sequence is TGCGCCAGCAGCTTACGTCCGGACAGGGTGGGCAATGAGCAGTTCTTC. The rearrangement joins TRBV5-1 to TRBJ2-1; the match to TRBD1 covers 8 bases. Unmatched junction bases numbered 10, after V lost 2 bases and J lost 6 bases. The CDR3 is 16 residues long. CDR1 and CDR2 from the germline V gene are SGHRS and YFSETQ.

There are a few counts of this clone. The rearrangement joins TRBV18 to TRBJ1-3; TRBD1 matches at 8 bases. This CDR3 is built from 15 residues. Looked up from germline, CDR1 is KGHSH and CDR2 is LQKENI. V lost 6 bases, J lost 1 base, and 5 bases stayed unmatched. CDR3 protein: CASSYTGGSGNTIYF. In nucleotides, the CDR3 is TGTGCCAGCTCTTACACAGGGGGATCTGGAAACACCATATATTTT.

The gene calls are TRBV19 and TRBJ1-1, with TRBD1 matching over 12 bases. V was pared by 5 bases and J by 5 bases, with 15 bases of the junction left unmatched. The CDR3 loop spans 18 amino acids. Germline V gene data show CDR1 as LNHDA and CDR2 as SQIVND (reference sequence). This chain's CDR3 is CASSPAIRDRGPGTEAFF. CDR3 DNA sequence: TGTGCCAGTAGTCCCGCTATCCGGGACAGGGGGCCGGGAACTGAAGCTTTCTTT.

This clone occurred once. The rearrangement uses TRBV27 and TRBJ2-5, with TRBD1 as a possible D gene (5 bases). Trimming removed 5 bases from V and 8 bases from J, with 12 bases in between. In germline, CDR1 is MNHEY, CDR2 SMNVEV (reference sequence). The CDR3 consists of 12 residues. The CDR3 DNA is TGTGCCAGCAGTAGAGCTGGGGCAACCCAGTACTTC. As protein: CASSRAGATQYF.

The chain couples TRBV19 to TRBJ1-5; no clear D. CDR1 and CDR2 from the germline V gene are LNHDA and SQIVND (reference sequence). The V end was cut by 5 bases, the J end by 6 bases, with 26 bases between. CDR3 length: 18 amino acids. The CDR3 DNA follows: TGTGCCAGTAGTGCAGCCAATTCAGGAGCTCGGGGAGGTCAGCCCCAGCATTTT. As protein: CASSAANSGARGGQPQHF.

The chain uses TRBV5-6 and TRBJ1-1; tentative D call: TRBD1 (5 bases). The V gene lost 1 base and the J gene lost 8 bases, with 12 bases spanning the gap. Germline V gives CDR1 SGHDT, CDR2 YYEEEE. This CDR3 contains 13 residues. The chain's CDR3 is CASSLSVRGEAFF. Written as DNA, the CDR3 is TGTGCCAGCAGCTTGTCGGTTCGGGGGGAAGCTTTCTTT.

This rearrangement joins TRBV7-8 to TRBJ1-2; TRBD1 is a possible D gene (6 bases). Germline lookup yields CDR1 SGHVS and CDR2 FQNEAQ. This CDR3 has 13 amino acids. The ends were cut back, 4 bases at V and 5 bases at J, with 11 bases in the middle. This chain's CDR3 is CASSSTGKYGYTF. The CDR3 region has the DNA TGTGCCAGCAGCTCAACAGGGAAGTATGGCTACACCTTC.

This clone has only one observation. The J gene is TRBJ1-1, the V gene TRBV7-2; unclear D gene. This CDR3 is 14 amino acids long. Germline V gene data show CDR1 as SGHTA and CDR2 as FQGNSA. V lost 1 base, J lost 0 bases, and 6 bases lay in between. The CDR3 region is CASSLDRLNTEAFF. The CDR3 DNA is TGTGCCAGCAGCTTAGACAGACTGAACACTGAAGCTTTCTTT. Variable domain in full (rest from reference TRBV7-2 and TRBJ1-1): GAGVSQSPSNKVTEKGKDVELRCDPISGHTALYWYRQSLGQGLEFLIYFQGNSAPDKSGLPSDRFSAERTGGSVSTLTIQRTQQEDSAVYLCASSLDRLNTEAFFGQGTRLTVV.

This clone was found once. This chain connects TRBV13 to TRBJ1-1; D is uncertain. Trimming removed 4 bases from V and 6 bases from J, with 9 bases in between. The CDR3 has 12 residues. Germline V gives CDR1 PRHDT, CDR2 FYEKMQ (reference sequence). CDR3 nucleotide sequence: TGTGCCAGCAGCTCCTGGCAGTCTGAAGCTTTCTTT. Protein product: CASSSWQSEAFF.

The chain recombines TRBV19 with TRBJ2-6, with D possibly matching TRBD1 (5 bases). Per the germline V gene, CDR1 is LNHDA and CDR2 is SQIVND (reference sequence). Trimming stripped 11 bases from V and 2 bases from J, with 10 bases between. The CDR3 runs 13 residues. The CDR3 region has the DNA TGTGCCTCCCAGGGAACTGGGGCCAACGTCCTGACTTTC. Its translation is CASQGTGANVLTF.

This clone was detected a few times. This rearrangement joins TRBV27 to TRBJ2-1, with 7 nucleotides matching TRBD1. The CDR3 is 14 residues long. CDR1 and CDR2 (germline): MNHEY, SMNVEV (reference sequence). Trimming removed 2 bases from V and 7 bases from J; junction bases left unmatched: 5. Here the CDR3 DNA reads TGTGCCAGCAGTTTAAGGGGGCGCGAAAATGAGCAGTTCTTC. Amino acid sequence: CASSLRGRENEQFF.

The chain is built from TRBV6-6 and TRBJ1-6; D not certain. This CDR3 is built from 13 residues. Per germline, CDR1 MNHNY and CDR2 SVGAGI (reference sequence). V was cut by 6 bases and J by 5 bases, with 8 bases left in between. The CDR3 sequence: CASSGIDNSPLHF. CDR3 sequence (DNA): TGTGCCAGCAGCGGTATAGATAATTCACCCCTCCACTTT.

The chain links TRBV9 to TRBJ1-6, with D maybe TRBD1 (5 bases). V was pared by 4 bases and J by 0 bases, with 17 bases between. Germline V lookup: CDR1 SGDLS, CDR2 YYNGEE. This CDR3 is 18 amino acids long. The CDR3 coding sequence is TGTGCCAGCAGCATCGACCGGGACTTAAGCTCCTATAATTCACCCCTCCACTTT. Translated, it gives CASSIDRDLSSYNSPLHF.

This chain connects TRBV25-1 to TRBJ1-4, with 9 nucleotides matching TRBD1. The germline CDR1 and CDR2 sequences are MGHDK and SYGVNS. With V trimmed by 4 bases and J by 8 bases, 8 bases remained unmatched. The CDR3 is 15 residues long. CDR3 bases: TGTGCCAGCAGTGGTCCCGGGACAGGGCGGGAAAAACTGTTTTTT. Residues: CASSGPGTGREKLFF.